Shown below are 18 T cell receptor beta chains from a single sample sequenced in a study of blood T cell repertoires in COVID-19 (dated by TCRdb to the early 2020s). Library preparation was by the immunoSEQ multiplex PCR assay. Sourced from immuneACCESS, this table was stored by TCRdb with only in-frame sequences that have V and J called. A share of the clones is absent; for the studies checked, an unresolved V gene accounts for under half, and the remainder has no known explanation. Across this sample there are 260,000 or so clones, with around 88% seen only once. The top ten constitute roughly 1.2% of the sample. The material sequenced was PBMCs or T cells enriched from blood (not recorded which). These receptors originate from a woman aged 40 to 50 with acute COVID-19.

In this sample, this clone turned up once. CDR3 in DNA: TGTGCCACCAGCAGAGACAGTTACTATGGCTACACCTTC. Protein product: CATSRDSYYGYTF. The J gene is TRBJ1-2, the V gene TRBV15, with no clear D. Germline V gene sequence: CDR1 LNHNV, CDR2 YYDKDF (reference sequence). V lost 0 bases and J lost 3, with 5 bases in between. The CDR3 covers 13 residues.

V and J are TRBV7-9 and TRBJ2-5, with D possibly TRBD2 on 5 matching bases. Trimming stripped 0 bases from V and 1 base from J, with 15 bases between. The CDR3 has 17 amino acids. The germline V gene encodes CDR1 SEHNR and CDR2 FQNEAQ (reference sequence). Written as DNA, the CDR3 is TGTGCCAGCAGCTTAGCGTCTGGGAGATGGGTCCAAGAGACCCAGTACTTC. Its protein is CASSLASGRWVQETQYF.

The count of this clone is one. The gene calls are TRBV25-1 and TRBJ2-2; no definite D call. Trimming removed 5 bases at V and 1 base at J, with 8 bases between. The CDR3 is 14 residues long. Germline V gene data show CDR1 as MGHDK and CDR2 as SYGVNS. CDR3 sequence: CASSIQLNTGELFF. DNA of the CDR3: TGTGCCAGCAGTATTCAATTGAACACCGGGGAGCTGTTTTTT. The variable domain in full, with the rest retrieved from reference TRBV25-1 and TRBJ2-2, is EADIYQTPRYLVIGTGKKITLECSQTMGHDKMYWYQQDPGMELHLIHYSYGVNSTEKGDLSSESTVSRIRTEHFPLTLESARPSHTSQYLCASSIQLNTGELFFGEGSRLTVL.

This sequence joins TRBV4-1 and TRBJ2-5; 7 bases are shared with TRBD2. V trimming: 4 bases; J trimming: 1 base; junction bases outside the gene matches: 6. Germline assignment: CDR1 MGHRA and CDR2 YSYEKL. The CDR3 contains 15 residues. The chain's CDR3 is CASSLLSGAQETQYF. The CDR3 bases are TGCGCCAGCAGCCTCCTAAGCGGGGCCCAAGAGACCCAGTACTTC.

V usage is TRBV7-2 and J usage is TRBJ2-1; 10 nucleotides agree with TRBD2. CDR3 size: 16 residues. Unmatched junction bases numbered 3, after V lost 0 bases and J lost 4 bases. Germline V gives CDR1 SGHTA, CDR2 FQGNSA. CDR3 region: CASSLAFSGGYNEQFF. CDR3 bases: TGTGCCAGCAGCTTAGCGTTTAGCGGGGGGTACAATGAGCAGTTCTTC.

The chain uses TRBV30 and TRBJ2-7; perhaps TRBD2 as D (5 bases). The germline CDR1 and CDR2 sequences are GTSNPN and SVGIG (reference sequence). The V gene lost 0 bases and the J gene lost 3 bases, with 9 bases spanning the gap. The CDR3 loop spans 13 amino acids. The CDR3: CAWSVNGVYEQYF. Written as DNA, the CDR3 is TGTGCCTGGAGTGTAAACGGGGTCTACGAGCAGTACTTC.

This clone was observed a handful of times. The chain combines TRBV5-6 with TRBJ2-3; 14 bases map to TRBD2. The CDR3 has 16 amino acids. J gave up 1 base and V 4 bases, and 2 bases lay outside the gene matches. Germline CDR1 SGHDT, CDR2 YYEEEE. The CDR3 sequence: CASSLTSGRGTDTQYF. CDR3 sequence (DNA): TGTGCCAGCAGCCTGACTAGCGGGAGGGGCACAGATACGCAGTATTTT.

J is TRBJ1-6 and V is TRBV9, with 7 positions matching TRBD1. Germline-derived CDR1 and CDR2 are SGDLS and YYNGEE. The CDR3 length is 14 residues. Unmatched junction bases numbered 3, after V lost 4 bases and J lost 5 bases. The CDR3 reads CASSLGQNNSPLHF. CDR3 coding DNA: TGTGCCAGCAGCTTGGGACAGAATAATTCACCCCTCCACTTT.

This chain uses TRBV19 with TRBJ1-5; D unclear. V gave up 4 bases and J gave up 6 bases, with 13 bases separating them. CDR3 length: 14 amino acids. Germline values: CDR1 LNHDA, CDR2 SQIVND (reference sequence). The DNA of the CDR3 is TGTGCCAGTAGTAGACGGGGTGATGGTCAGCCCCAGCATTTT. Protein: CASSRRGDGQPQHF.

This chain uses TRBV7-6 with TRBJ1-3; D gene uncertain. V was pared by 2 bases and J by 4 bases, with 12 bases between. Per the germline V gene, CDR1 is SGHVS and CDR2 is FNYEAQ. The CDR3 consists of 15 residues. The CDR3 DNA follows: TGTGCCAGCAGCTTATGGGCTTCAAGGGGAAACACCATATATTTT. It encodes CASSLWASRGNTIYF.

This clone was seen only a few times. The V gene is TRBV7-9, the J gene TRBJ1-1; D ambiguous. The CDR3 has 17 amino acids. The V gene lost 5 bases and the J gene lost 1 base, with 20 bases spanning the gap. Per germline, CDR1 SEHNR and CDR2 FQNEAQ (reference sequence). The CDR3 sequence is CASSPHFSRAGNTEAFF. The CDR3 region has the DNA TGTGCCAGCAGCCCCCATTTTAGTAGGGCGGGGAACACTGAAGCTTTCTTT.

This clone has a handful of counts. The same CDR3 also results from other DNA sequences found in this sample. V gene TRBV12-3 or TRBV12-4 combines with J gene TRBJ2-7, with D possibly matching TRBD1 (6 bases). This CDR3 comprises 12 residues. V was trimmed by 6 bases and J by 4 bases, leaving 10 bases between them. In nucleotides, the CDR3 is TGTGCCAGCAGCCTACAGGGATACGAGCAGTACTTC. Translated, it gives CASSLQGYEQYF.

This clone was seen only once. J is TRBJ1-5 and V is TRBV18; D possibly corresponds to TRBD1 (5 bases). In germline, CDR1 is KGHSH, CDR2 LQKENI. Trimming left V 0 bases short and J 6 bases short, with 12 bases between. The CDR3 is made up of 15 amino acids. The CDR3 loop reads CASSPPGRGSQPQHF. The DNA for the CDR3 is TGTGCCAGCTCACCACCGGGAAGGGGCAGTCAGCCCCAGCATTTT.

CDR3 in amino acids: CASSLDRGHTYEQYF. The CDR3 nucleotides are TGCGCCAGCAGCTTGGACAGGGGCCATACCTACGAGCAGTACTTC. The chain combines TRBV5-1 with TRBJ2-7; 7 bases map to TRBD1. CDR3 length: 15 amino acids. Germline values: CDR1 SGHRS, CDR2 YFSETQ. With V trimmed by 0 bases and J by 2 bases, 5 bases remained unmatched.

J is TRBJ2-1 and V is TRBV5-1; D is unresolved. Trimming cost V 1 base and J 2 bases, with 7 bases left between them. Germline CDR1 SGHRS, CDR2 YFSETQ. This CDR3 has 14 residues. The CDR3 nucleotides are TGCGCCAGCAGCTTGCACAGTACCTACAATGAGCAGTTCTTC. Translation gives CASSLHSTYNEQFF.

The chain uses TRBV19 and TRBJ1-6, with 9 bases matching TRBD1. The CDR3 consists of 13 residues. Germline V CDR1 and CDR2: LNHDA, SQIVND (reference sequence). The J segment lost 8 bases and the V segment lost 8 bases, leaving 4 bases of the junction unmatched. Here the CDR3 DNA reads TGTGCCAGTTCTCGGACAGGGGATTCACCCCTCCACTTT. This sequence encodes CASSRTGDSPLHF.

The chain employs TRBV3-1 (or the pseudogene TRBV3-2) and TRBJ2-1, with 9 bases lining up with TRBD2. The CDR3 spans 17 residues. The V and J ends lost 1 base and 7 bases, in that order; junction bases with no gene match: 11. CDR1 and CDR2 (germline): LGHDT, YNNKEL (reference sequence). The CDR3 protein is CASSQAASGEVGNEQFF. The CDR3 coding sequence is TGTGCCAGCAGCCAAGCCGCTAGCGGGGAGGTGGGAAATGAGCAGTTCTTC.

This chain links TRBV10-3 with TRBJ1-1; 8 bases line up with TRBD1. CDR1 ENHRY and CDR2 SYGVKD come from the germline V gene. Trimming cost V 10 bases and J 5 bases; bases outside gene matches: 12. CDR3 length: 14 amino acids. CDR3 region: CATVSGTGKTEAFF. In nucleotides, the CDR3 is TGTGCCACCGTTTCCGGGACAGGTAAAACTGAAGCTTTCTTT.